What follows are 8 T cell receptor beta chains derived from one specimen sequenced in a study of OX40 agonist ivuxolimab in advanced cancers. Data came from immunoSEQ multiplex PCR; TCRdb stores just in-frame clones and leaves some out. The table includes around 55,000 clones, nearly 90% detected once. The specimen comprised CD4+ or CD8+ T cells sorted from blood, sampled in a trial of the OX40 agonist ivuxolimab. Source of these receptors: an adult with an advanced solid tumor such as melanoma, head and neck, liver or kidney cancer.

The chain joins TRBV5-6 to TRBJ1-1; D ambiguous. CDR1 and CDR2 from the germline V gene are SGHDT and YYEEEE. CDR3 length: 15 residues. V was pared by 4 bases and J by 1 base, with 14 bases between. In DNA, the CDR3 is TGTGCCAGCAGCCCCTTAAGCAACCCGAACACTGAAGCTTTCTTT. Translating it yields CASSPLSNPNTEAFF.

J is TRBJ2-1 and V is TRBV11-1; 12 nucleotides match TRBD2. CDR1 SGHAT and CDR2 FQDESV come from the germline V gene (reference sequence). The CDR3 length is 15 residues. The J segment lost 7 bases and the V segment lost 6 bases, leaving 7 bases of the junction unmatched. The DNA for the CDR3 is TGTGCCAGCAGTCTGACTAGCGGGAGAACAAATGAGCAGTTCTTC. Residues: CASSLTSGRTNEQFF.

This clone appeared a single time. The CDR3 loop is CSVVGSDYEQYV. The CDR3 region has the DNA TGCAGCGTTGTGGGGTCAGACTACGAGCAGTACGTC. This chain joins TRBV29-1 and TRBJ2-7, with D uncertain. Trimming took off 4 bases at V and 3 bases at J, with 10 bases between the two ends. The CDR3 is made up of 12 amino acids. Germline V gene sequence: CDR1 SQVTM, CDR2 ANQGSEA.

The sample holds one count of this clone. The chain joins TRBV27 to TRBJ2-7, with D perhaps matching TRBD1 (5 bases). Per the germline V gene, CDR1 is MNHEY and CDR2 is SMNVEV (reference sequence). Trimming took 5 bases from V and 6 from J, leaving 11 bases between them. The CDR3 length is 12 residues. This CDR3 reads CASSPNGAEQYF. CDR3 DNA sequence: TGTGCCAGCAGTCCCAATGGGGCCGAGCAGTACTTC.

This clone has a single count. CDR3 coding DNA: TGTGCCAGCAGCTTGGTTACAGGTCTTATGGGGGTCTCTGGGGCCAACGTCCTGACTTTC. Translated, it gives CASSLVTGLMGVSGANVLTF. This chain uses TRBV11-3 with TRBJ2-6, with D tentatively TRBD1 or TRBD2 (5 bases each). Trimming took off 3 bases at V and 0 bases at J, with 21 bases between the two ends. Germline CDR1 is SGHNT and CDR2 is YENEEA. There are 20 residues in the CDR3.

This chain uses TRBV28 with TRBJ2-1, with TRBD1 identical over 8 bases. Germline V CDR1 and CDR2: MDHEN, SYDVKM. The CDR3 length is 15 residues. V was clipped by 5 bases and J by 4 bases; unmatched bases: 7. CDR3 sequence reads: CASSLQGARYNEQFF. The CDR3 bases are TGTGCCAGCAGTCTGCAGGGGGCGCGATACAATGAGCAGTTCTTC.

The chain links TRBV9 to TRBJ2-1, with a weak D call TRBD1 (5 bases). Germline V gives CDR1 SGDLS, CDR2 YYNGEE. This CDR3 is 14 amino acids long. V lost 3 bases to trimming and J lost 8 bases, with 15 bases between them. CDR3 DNA sequence: TGTGCCAGCAGCGGAGGCCGTCAGGGCCATGAGCAGTTCTTC. Translated, it gives CASSGGRQGHEQFF.

This rearrangement joins TRBV5-6 to TRBJ2-7; the D gene is possibly TRBD1 (6 bases). CDR3 length: 13 amino acids. V lost 2 bases to trimming and J lost 2 bases, with 8 bases between them. Germline-derived CDR1 and CDR2 are SGHDT and YYEEEE. The CDR3 sequence is CASSFRQAYEQYF. In DNA, the CDR3 is TGTGCCAGCAGCTTCCGACAGGCCTACGAGCAGTACTTC.